A selection of T cell receptor beta chains follows, all from one sample in a study of cytomegalovirus exposure and HLA in healthy donors. Profiled with immunoSEQ multiplex PCR; TCRdb holds only in-frame clones, not every one. Found here are 200,000 or so clones, under 70% of them singletons; the top ten hold 2% to 3%. Material for sequencing was PBMCs. The receptors shown here come from a man aged 35 to 55 in good health and CMV-seropositive. Each CDR3 is given without its conserved first and last residue. Clone size is given for some rows only: seen once, a few or many times, or a class if the clone is expanded.

TRBV4-2 | - | 15 | ASSQDRGLSSYNEQF
TRBV28 | once | 11 | ASQGGALYEQY
TRBV7-9 | few | 13 | ASSLPAGLNTEAF
TRBV27 | - | 13 | ASSWGAGRTDTQY
TRBV6-5 | - | 13 | ASSYSGATNEKLF
TRBV6-1 | - | 13 | ASSRDREVDEKLF
TRBV4-1 | once | 13 | ASSQALRGSDEQY
TRBV29-1 | - | 11 | SVEDREGTEAF
TRBV5-1 | - | 12 | ASFGTGGRDTQY
TRBV4-2 | - | 16 | ASSREVRTGGVGTEAF
TRBV4-1 | few | 10 | ASSPPTGELF
TRBV6-1 | - | 11 | ASSGDRGEGYT
TRBV7-9 | - | 14 | SSSFRTSGGTDTQY
TRBV5-1 | - | 11 | ASSLEPNEKLF
TRBV6-1 | few | 11 | ASSVDIPSPLH
TRBV2 | - | 13 | ASSEDIGQGTPQH